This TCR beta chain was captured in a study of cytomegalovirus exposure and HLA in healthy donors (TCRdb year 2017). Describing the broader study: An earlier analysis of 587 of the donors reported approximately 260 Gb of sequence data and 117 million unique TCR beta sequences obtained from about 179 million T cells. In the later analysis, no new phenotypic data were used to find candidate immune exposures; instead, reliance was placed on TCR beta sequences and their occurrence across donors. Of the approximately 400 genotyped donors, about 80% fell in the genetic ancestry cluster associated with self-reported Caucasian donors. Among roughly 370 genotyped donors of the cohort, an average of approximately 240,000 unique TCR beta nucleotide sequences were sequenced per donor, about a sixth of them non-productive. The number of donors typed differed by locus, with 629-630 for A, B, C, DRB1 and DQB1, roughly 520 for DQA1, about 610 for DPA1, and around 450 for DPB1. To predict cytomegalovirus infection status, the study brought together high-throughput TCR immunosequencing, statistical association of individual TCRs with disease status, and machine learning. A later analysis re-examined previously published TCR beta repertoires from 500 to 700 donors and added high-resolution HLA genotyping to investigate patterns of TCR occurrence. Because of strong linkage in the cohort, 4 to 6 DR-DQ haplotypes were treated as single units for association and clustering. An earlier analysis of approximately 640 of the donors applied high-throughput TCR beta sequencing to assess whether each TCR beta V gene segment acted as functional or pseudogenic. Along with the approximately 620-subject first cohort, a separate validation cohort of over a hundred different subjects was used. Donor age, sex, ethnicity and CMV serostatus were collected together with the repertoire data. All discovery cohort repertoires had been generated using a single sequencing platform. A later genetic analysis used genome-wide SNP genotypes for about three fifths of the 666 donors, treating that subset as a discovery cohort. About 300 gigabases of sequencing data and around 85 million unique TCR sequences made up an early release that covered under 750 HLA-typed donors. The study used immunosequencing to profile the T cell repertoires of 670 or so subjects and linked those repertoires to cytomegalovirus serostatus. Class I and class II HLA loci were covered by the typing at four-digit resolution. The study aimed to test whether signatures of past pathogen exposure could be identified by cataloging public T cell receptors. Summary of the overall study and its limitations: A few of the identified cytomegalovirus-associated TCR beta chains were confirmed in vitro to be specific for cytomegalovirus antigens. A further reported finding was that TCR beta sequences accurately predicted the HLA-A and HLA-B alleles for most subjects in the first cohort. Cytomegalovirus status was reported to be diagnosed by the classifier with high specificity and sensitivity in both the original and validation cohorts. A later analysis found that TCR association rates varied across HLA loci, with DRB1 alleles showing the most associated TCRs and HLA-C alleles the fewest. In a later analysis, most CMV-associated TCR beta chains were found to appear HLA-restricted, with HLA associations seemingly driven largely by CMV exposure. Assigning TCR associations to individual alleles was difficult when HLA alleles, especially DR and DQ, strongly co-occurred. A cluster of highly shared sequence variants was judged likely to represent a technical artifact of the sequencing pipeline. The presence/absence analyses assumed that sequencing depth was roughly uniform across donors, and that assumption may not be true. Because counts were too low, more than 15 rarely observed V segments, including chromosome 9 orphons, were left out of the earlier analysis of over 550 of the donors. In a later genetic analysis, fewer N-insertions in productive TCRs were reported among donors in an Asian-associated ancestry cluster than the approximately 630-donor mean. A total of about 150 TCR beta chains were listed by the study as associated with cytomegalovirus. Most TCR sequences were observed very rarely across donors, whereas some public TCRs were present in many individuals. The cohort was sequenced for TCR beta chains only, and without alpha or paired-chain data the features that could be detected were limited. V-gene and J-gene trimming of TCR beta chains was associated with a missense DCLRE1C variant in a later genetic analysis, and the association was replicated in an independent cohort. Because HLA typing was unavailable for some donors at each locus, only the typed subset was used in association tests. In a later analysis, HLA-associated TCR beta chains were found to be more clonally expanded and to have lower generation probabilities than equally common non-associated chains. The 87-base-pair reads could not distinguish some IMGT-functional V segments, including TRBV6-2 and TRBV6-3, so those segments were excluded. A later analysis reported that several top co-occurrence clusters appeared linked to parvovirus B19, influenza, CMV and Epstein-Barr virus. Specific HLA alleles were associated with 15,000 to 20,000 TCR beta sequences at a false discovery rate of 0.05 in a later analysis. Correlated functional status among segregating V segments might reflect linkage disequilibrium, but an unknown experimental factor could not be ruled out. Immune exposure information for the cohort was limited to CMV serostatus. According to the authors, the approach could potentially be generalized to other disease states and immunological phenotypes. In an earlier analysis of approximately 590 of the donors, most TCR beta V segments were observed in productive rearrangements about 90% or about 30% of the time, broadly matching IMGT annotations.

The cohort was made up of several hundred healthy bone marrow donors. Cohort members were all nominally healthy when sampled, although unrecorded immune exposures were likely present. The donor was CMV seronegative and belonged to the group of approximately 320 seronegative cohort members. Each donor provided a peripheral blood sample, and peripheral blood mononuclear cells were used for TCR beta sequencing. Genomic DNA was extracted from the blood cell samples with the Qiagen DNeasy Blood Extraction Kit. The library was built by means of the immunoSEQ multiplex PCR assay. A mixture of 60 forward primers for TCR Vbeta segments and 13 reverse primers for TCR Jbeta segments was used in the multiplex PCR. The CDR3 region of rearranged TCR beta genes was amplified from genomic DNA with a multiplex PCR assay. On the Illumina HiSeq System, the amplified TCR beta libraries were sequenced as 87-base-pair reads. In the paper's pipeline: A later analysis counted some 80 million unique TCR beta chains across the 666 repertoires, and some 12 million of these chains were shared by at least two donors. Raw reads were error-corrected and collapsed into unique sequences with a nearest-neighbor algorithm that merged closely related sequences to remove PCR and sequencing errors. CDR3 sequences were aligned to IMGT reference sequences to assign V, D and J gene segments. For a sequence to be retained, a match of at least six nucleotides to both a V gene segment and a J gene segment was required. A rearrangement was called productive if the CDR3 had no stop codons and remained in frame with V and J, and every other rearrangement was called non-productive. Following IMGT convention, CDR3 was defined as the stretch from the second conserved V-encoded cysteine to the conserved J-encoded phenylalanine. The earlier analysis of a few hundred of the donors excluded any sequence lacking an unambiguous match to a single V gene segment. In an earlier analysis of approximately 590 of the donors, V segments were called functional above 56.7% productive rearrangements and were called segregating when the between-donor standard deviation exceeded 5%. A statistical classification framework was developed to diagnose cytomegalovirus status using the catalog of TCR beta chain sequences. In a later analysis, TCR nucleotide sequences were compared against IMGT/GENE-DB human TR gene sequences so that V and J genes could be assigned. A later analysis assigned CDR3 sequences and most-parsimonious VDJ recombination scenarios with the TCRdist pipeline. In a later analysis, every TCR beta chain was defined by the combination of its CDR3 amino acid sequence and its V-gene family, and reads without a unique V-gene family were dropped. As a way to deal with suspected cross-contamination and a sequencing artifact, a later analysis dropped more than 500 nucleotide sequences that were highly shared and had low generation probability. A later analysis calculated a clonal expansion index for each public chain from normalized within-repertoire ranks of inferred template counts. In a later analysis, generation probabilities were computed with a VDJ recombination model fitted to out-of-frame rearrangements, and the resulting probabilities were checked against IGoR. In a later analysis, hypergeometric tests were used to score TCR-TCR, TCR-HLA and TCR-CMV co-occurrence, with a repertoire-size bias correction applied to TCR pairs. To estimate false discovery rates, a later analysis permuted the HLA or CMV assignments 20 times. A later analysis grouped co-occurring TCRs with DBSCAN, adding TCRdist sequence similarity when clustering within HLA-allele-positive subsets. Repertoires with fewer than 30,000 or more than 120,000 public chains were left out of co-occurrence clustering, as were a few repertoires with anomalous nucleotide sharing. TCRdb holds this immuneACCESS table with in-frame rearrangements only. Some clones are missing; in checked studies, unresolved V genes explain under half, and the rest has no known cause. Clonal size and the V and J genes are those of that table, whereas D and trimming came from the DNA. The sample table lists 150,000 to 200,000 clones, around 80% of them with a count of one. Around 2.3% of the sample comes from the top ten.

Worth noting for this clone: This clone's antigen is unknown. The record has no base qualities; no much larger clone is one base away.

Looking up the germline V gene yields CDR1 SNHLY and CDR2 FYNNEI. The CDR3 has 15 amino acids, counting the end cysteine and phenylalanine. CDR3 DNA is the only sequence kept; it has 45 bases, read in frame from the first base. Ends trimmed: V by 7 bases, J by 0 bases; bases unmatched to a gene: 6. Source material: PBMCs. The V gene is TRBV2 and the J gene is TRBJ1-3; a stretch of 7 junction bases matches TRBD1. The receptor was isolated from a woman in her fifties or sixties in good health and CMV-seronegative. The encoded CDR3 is CASTYDRASGNTIYF. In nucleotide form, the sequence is TGTGCCAGCACTTATGACAGGGCCTCTGGAAACACCATATATTTT.